What follows are 32 T cell receptor beta chains derived from one specimen sequenced in a study of tumor-infiltrating lymphocytes in primary liver carcinoma. Making TCR beta cDNA involved 400 to 600 ng total RNA and a constant-region primer. A slightly modified ARM-PCR protocol with three nested multiplex PCR rounds produced these TCR beta libraries. The first two PCR rounds, nine to ten cycles each, used TRBV1-TRBV30 forward primers and a C-beta reverse primer. A single record per CDR3 protein comes from TCRdb applying MiXCR to the multiplex PCR reads. The profile covers about 84,000 distinct CDR3 sequences, with approximately 77% appearing a single time and 15% to 20% taken by the ten largest. Between roughly 20 and 31 mg of unsorted bulk tissue served as the source from which RNA and DNA were co-extracted. Material for sequencing was liver tumor tissue from sampling region 1. Subset meaning: tumor region T1, superior pole. These receptors were taken from a man aged 35-49 years with primary liver carcinoma and hepatitis B virus infection.

Points on this clonotype: This clone may be a read error of a much larger clone one base away. The chain employs TRBV10-2 and TRBJ2-3; D call uncertain. This CDR3 is built from 15 residues. Looked up from germline, CDR1 is WSHSY and CDR2 is SAAADI. Deletions cut 4 bases from V and 4 bases from J, with 15 bases between. The CDR3 DNA reads TGCGCCAGCAGTGGTGGCTGGACGGTCGCAGATACGCAGTATTTT. Residues: CASSGGWTVADTQYF.

The chain combines TRBV29-1 with TRBJ2-1; D gene unclear. The CDR3 consists of 12 residues. Germline assignment: CDR1 SQVTM and CDR2 ANQGSEA. V lost 5 bases and J lost 10, with 15 bases in between. CDR3 sequence (DNA): TGCAGCGTTAACCGAGACTGGCGAGAGCAGTTCTTC. Residues: CSVNRDWREQFF.

A remark on this clonotype: Germline is not matched at one junction end, which may reflect a read error. V and J are TRBV12-3 or TRBV12-4 and TRBJ2-2; D is possibly TRBD2 (7 bases). This CDR3 is 12 amino acids long. CDR3 amino acids: CTSSLEGGELFF. The CDR3 bases are TGTACCAGCAGTTTGGAGGGGGGGGAGCTCTTTTTT.

The rearrangement links TRBV12-3 or TRBV12-4 to TRBJ1-1, with D unresolved. V dropped 10 bases and J dropped 5 bases, with 20 bases sitting between them. The length of the CDR3 is 14 residues. CDR3 sequence (DNA): TGTGCCAACGCCCTTCCCGCAGGCGGAACTGAAGCTTTCTTT. It is translated as CANALPAGGTEAFF.

In its sample, this clonotype was seen a few times. Just one base apart from a much larger clone, this may be a read error. This chain joins TRBV6-1 and TRBJ2-1; D ambiguous. Germline CDR1 is MNHNS and CDR2 is SASEGT. CDR3 length equals 10 residues. V was pared by 6 bases and J by 5 bases, with 2 bases between. CDR3 nucleotide sequence: TGTGCCAGCAGCCACAATGAGCAGTTCTTC. Residues: CASSHNEQFF.

This clonotype was found once. At one end, the junction sequence differs from germline, possibly due to a read error. The chain joins TRBV4-1 to TRBJ2-7, with D perhaps TRBD1 (6 bases). The CDR3 is 14 residues long. The germline V gene encodes CDR1 MGHRA and CDR2 YSYEKL. The CDR3 loop is CASSLYVQGHEQHF. The CDR3 nucleotides are TGCGCCAGCAGCCTCTACGTACAGGGCCACGAGCAGCACTTC.

About this clonotype: Germline and junction disagree at one end, which may indicate a read error. The J gene is TRBJ2-3, the V gene TRBV11-2; a possible D gene is TRBD1 (6 bases). This CDR3 spans 11 amino acids. Looked up from germline, CDR1 is SGHAT and CDR2 is FQNNGV. CDR3 sequence (DNA): TGTGTCAGCAGCTTCGGGCAGAGGGGGTATTTC. It specifies CVSSFGQRGYF.

A word on this clonotype: One end of the junction does not line up with germline, which may come from a read error. This chain uses TRBV5-6 with TRBJ1-5, with a possible D match to TRBD1 (5 bases). The CDR3 is 14 residues long. Germline CDR1 SGHDT, CDR2 YYEEEE. The CDR3 sequence: CASSSLGGNRPQHF. The CDR3 DNA follows: TGTGCCAGCAGCTCGCTGGGGGGGAATCGGCCCCAACATTTT.

This clonotype was seen once. Possible read error: a much larger clone is one base away. The V gene is TRBV7-9, the J gene TRBJ1-5; D unresolved. The CDR3 extends over 16 amino acids. Germline CDR1 reads SEHNR; CDR2 reads FQNEAQ (reference sequence). The DNA of the CDR3 is TGTGCCAGCGGCTTAGACCCCGGTTATAGCAATCAGCCCCAGCATTTT. As protein: CASGLDPGYSNQPQHF. Filled out from reference TRBV7-9 and TRBJ1-5, the complete variable domain reads DTGVSQNPRHKITKRGQNVTFRCDPISEHNRLYWYRQTLGQGPEFLTYFQNEAQLEKSRLLSDRFSAERPKGSFSTLEIQRTEQGDSAMYLCASGLDPGYSNQPQHFGDGTRLSIL.

The chain's CDR3 is CASSDPGRIWPQHF. The CDR3 nucleotides read TGTGCCAGCAGTGACCCGGGACGTATATGGCCCCAGCATTTT. The genes are TRBV2 and TRBJ1-5; tentative D call: TRBD1 (5 bases). Germline V gene lookup returns CDR1 SNHLY and CDR2 FYNNEI. Trimming took 3 bases from V and 9 from J, leaving 15 bases between them. This CDR3 has 14 amino acids. The full variable domain, with the rest looked up from reference TRBV2 and TRBJ1-5, is EPEVTQTPSHQVTQMGQEVILRCVPISNHLYFYWYRQILGQKVEFLVSFYNNEISEKSEIFDDQFSVERPDGSNFTLKIRSTKLEDSAMYFCASSDPGRIWPQHFGDGTRLSIL.

In the case of this clonotype: Germline and junction disagree at one end, which may indicate a read error. The V call is TRBV5-1, the J call TRBJ2-1; 11 nucleotides match TRBD2. The CDR3 sequence is 15 residues long. Germline assignment: CDR1 SGHRS and CDR2 YFSETQ. CDR3 protein: CTSSLLAGEINEQFF. The CDR3 DNA follows: TGTACCAGCAGTTTACTAGCGGGAGAAATTAATGAGCAGTTCTTC.

About this clonotype: One end of the junction fails to match germline, which may point to a read error. The V call is TRBV10-3, the J call TRBJ2-1, with 7 bases that match TRBD2. Looked up from germline, CDR1 is ENHRY and CDR2 is SYGVKD. The CDR3 contains 15 residues. The CDR3 sequence is CAFRTGTRGSDEQFF. In nucleotides, the CDR3 is TGTGCCTTCAGGACCGGGACTCGCGGGAGTGATGAGCAGTTCTTC.

Notes on this clonotype: One end of the junction does not line up with germline, which may come from a read error. The chain has TRBV6-5 and TRBJ2-1; tentative D call: TRBD2 (6 bases). CDR3 length equals 12 residues. In germline, CDR1 is MNHEY, CDR2 SVGAGI. This CDR3 is CASRDSYNKQLF. In nucleotides, the CDR3 is TGTGCCAGCCGGGACTCCTATAATAAGCAGCTCTTC.

This clonotype showed up many times. V usage is TRBV6-6 and J usage is TRBJ1-1; D uncertain. With 0 bases removed from V and 1 base from J, the gap between germline ends came to 9 bases. The CDR3 contains 15 residues. Germline assignment: CDR1 MNHNY and CDR2 SVGAGI (reference sequence). As DNA, the CDR3 is TGTGCCAGCAGTTACTCGAGACACAAGAACACTGAAGCTTTCTTT. It encodes CASSYSRHKNTEAFF.

The chain couples TRBV20-1 to TRBJ2-7; TRBD2 matches 10 bases. The CDR3 totals 16 residues. CDR1 and CDR2 (germline): DFQATT, SNEGSKA (reference sequence). Germline trimming cut 2 bases from V and 0 bases from J; bases unmatched to any gene: 7. CDR3 sequence (DNA): TGCAGTGCTAGATCACCTAGCGGGGGAAGCTCCTACGAGCAGTACTTC. Amino acids: CSARSPSGGSSYEQYF.

A remark on this clonotype: A junction end diverges from the germline sequence, so it may reflect a read error. CDR3 protein: CASSDDGRGACNEQLF. In nucleotides, the CDR3 is TGTGCCAGCAGTGACGACGGTAGGGGGGCTTGCAATGAGCAGTTGTTC. J is TRBJ2-1 and V is TRBV2; either TRBD1 or TRBD2 may supply D (6 bases each). CDR1 and CDR2 (germline): SNHLY, FYNNEI. This CDR3 has 16 amino acids.

Regarding this clonotype: The junction does not match germline at one end; this may be a read error. V is TRBV4-2 and J is TRBJ2-7, with 8 nucleotides matching TRBD1. The germline V gene has CDR1 LGHNA and CDR2 YNFKEQ. The CDR3 spans 14 residues. CDR3 region: CASSQAGGLTLFSF. The CDR3 region has the DNA TGTGCCAGCAGCCAAGCAGGGGGCTTGACCCTGTTTTCCTTC.

The V and J genes are TRBV16 and TRBJ2-6; TRBD2 agrees at 8 bases. The CDR3 totals 16 residues. CDR1 is KGHSY and CDR2 is FQNENV in the germline V gene. The CDR3 DNA is TGTGTCAGTCGGGGGGGTCCAAGCTCTGGGGCCAACGTCCTGACTTTC. This gives the protein CVSRGGPSSGANVLTF.

The genes are TRBV5-1 and TRBJ2-5; possibly TRBD2 for D (7 bases). The CDR3 spans 14 residues. The V and J ends lost 4 bases and 4 bases respectively, with 14 bases between them. Germline assignment: CDR1 SGHRS and CDR2 YFSETQ. The CDR3 DNA reads TGCGCCAGCAGCATCGGAGGGGGGGGAGAGACCCAGTACTTC. It specifies CASSIGGGGETQYF.

This chain uses TRBV4-2 with TRBJ2-6; D gene ambiguous. Germline V gene lookup returns CDR1 LGHNA and CDR2 YNFKEQ. V gave up 3 bases and J gave up 4 bases, with 22 bases separating them. This CDR3 comprises 19 residues. The CDR3 reads CASSQELATAISGANVLTF. The CDR3 region has the DNA TGTGCCAGCAGCCAGGAGTTGGCGACTGCCATCTCCGGGGCCAACGTCCTGACTTTC.

In its sample, this clonotype was seen many times. The rearrangement links TRBV7-8 to TRBJ2-3, with TRBD2 matching over 7 bases. The CDR3 sequence is 16 residues long. Germline lookup yields CDR1 SGHVS and CDR2 FQNEAQ. V dropped 0 bases and J dropped 9; count of bases not matched to a gene: 12. The CDR3 nucleotides are TGTGCCAGCAGCTTAGCGGCGGGGGTAGCTCAGGCCACGCAGTATTTT. Its translation is CASSLAAGVAQATQYF.

Note on this clonotype: This CDR3 is missing its conserved last phenylalanine or tryptophan, likely due to a read error. The limits of the CDR3 on the DNA are not certain, so only TCRdb's listed CDR3 is given. The chain uses TRBV29-1 and TRBJ2-7. The CDR3 is made up of 12 amino acids, end residues included. CDR1 SQVTM and CDR2 ANQGSEA come from the germline V gene. CDR3 protein: CSAKGNSYEQYL.

This clonotype is a singleton in its sample. V usage is TRBV5-1 and J usage is TRBJ2-7; TRBD2 agrees at 12 bases. The germline CDR1 and CDR2 sequences are SGHRS and YFSETQ. V dropped 4 bases and J dropped 5; count of bases not matched to a gene: 7. The CDR3 spans 15 residues. CDR3 nucleotide sequence: TGCGCCAGCAGCGAGACTAGCGGGGGTGTAAACGAGCAGTACTTC. Translation gives CASSETSGGVNEQYF.

This clonotype has at least ten counts. The CDR3 DNA is TGCAGCGGGGGGATTGGCACTGAAGCTTTCTTT. It codes for CSGGIGTEAFF. This chain joins TRBV29-1 and TRBJ1-1; TRBD1 is a possible D gene (5 bases). CDR3 length: 11 amino acids. The V end was cut by 7 bases, the J end by 4 bases, with 10 bases between. CDR1 is SQVTM and CDR2 is ANQGSEA in the germline V gene.

About this clonotype itself: A read error may produce the germline difference seen at one junction end. V is TRBV4-1 and J is TRBJ2-7; D may match TRBD1 or TRBD2 (7 bases each). Germline CDR1 reads MGHRA; CDR2 reads YSYEKL. The CDR3 extends over 15 amino acids. Written as DNA, the CDR3 is TGCGCCAGTAGTCCTCGGGGAGGGGGCTCCTACGAGGAGTACTTC. Translating gives CASSPRGGGSYEEYF.

About this clonotype: Germline is not matched at one junction end, which may reflect a read error. The V call is TRBV12-3 or TRBV12-4, the J call TRBJ2-5; a possible D gene is TRBD2 (6 bases). The CDR3 sequence is 15 residues long. The CDR3: CTSSLRQGGTETQYF. The CDR3 DNA follows: TGTACCAGCAGTTTGCGGCAGGGAGGAACAGAGACCCAGTACTTC.

Concerning this clonotype: The conserved phenylalanine or tryptophan is not found at the CDR3 terminus, so this likely reflects a read error. V and J are TRBV12-3 or TRBV12-4 and TRBJ2-1, with D hard to call. The length of the CDR3 is 14 residues. CDR3 region: CASGFSSLYNEQFL. CDR3 nucleotide sequence: TGTGCCAGCGGTTTCAGCTCACTCTACAATGAGCAGTTCTTG.

A note on this clonotype: One junction end disagrees with the germline gene, perhaps due to a read error. J is TRBJ2-3 and V is TRBV11-3; no reliable D call. This CDR3 is 13 amino acids long. In germline, CDR1 is SGHNT, CDR2 YENEEA. This chain's CDR3 is CANSWGEADTQYF. The CDR3 DNA is TGTGCCAACAGCTGGGGTGAGGCAGACACCCAGTATTTT.

This clonotype rates as medium-sized (0.01 to 0.1%). The chain couples TRBV4-2 to TRBJ2-1; maybe TRBD2 (5 bases). Trimming took 0 bases from V and 9 from J, leaving 12 bases between them. The germline V gene encodes CDR1 LGHNA and CDR2 YNFKEQ. CDR3 length: 14 residues. The CDR3 DNA reads as TGTGCCAGCAGCCAAGAACCAGAGGGAAGTGAGCAGTTCTTC. This sequence encodes CASSQEPEGSEQFF.

With regard to this clonotype: This may be a read error, as it is one base from a much larger clone. The chain links TRBV2 to TRBJ2-5; 8 bases match TRBD2. Germline V CDR1 and CDR2: SNHLY, FYNNEI. The CDR3 is made up of 15 amino acids. V shed 6 bases and J 5 bases; nucleotides not matched to a gene: 11. The chain's CDR3 is CASRNKSGGRETQYF. In nucleotides, the CDR3 is TGTGCCAGCAGGAACAAATCGGGAGGGAGGGAGACCCAGTACTTC.

Notes on this clonotype: The germline gene is not matched at one end of the junction; a read error may be the cause. The genes are TRBV11-2 and TRBJ2-5, with TRBD2 matching over 8 bases. This CDR3 is built from 15 residues. Germline CDR1 is SGHAT and CDR2 is FQNNGV. CDR3 amino acids: CARSDLTGAGETQHF. In DNA, the CDR3 is TGTGCTAGGAGCGACCTGACAGGAGCGGGAGAGACCCAGCACTTC.

There are many counts of this clonotype. CDR3 bases: TGTGCCAGCGCTTGGTCCGGCCCACCAGATACGCAGTATTTT. This codes for CASAWSGPPDTQYF. V usage is TRBV7-9 and J usage is TRBJ2-3, with no clear D. The CDR3 has 14 residues. Deletions cut 8 bases from V and 4 bases from J, with 16 bases between. Germline V gene sequence: CDR1 SEHNR, CDR2 FQNEAQ (reference sequence).